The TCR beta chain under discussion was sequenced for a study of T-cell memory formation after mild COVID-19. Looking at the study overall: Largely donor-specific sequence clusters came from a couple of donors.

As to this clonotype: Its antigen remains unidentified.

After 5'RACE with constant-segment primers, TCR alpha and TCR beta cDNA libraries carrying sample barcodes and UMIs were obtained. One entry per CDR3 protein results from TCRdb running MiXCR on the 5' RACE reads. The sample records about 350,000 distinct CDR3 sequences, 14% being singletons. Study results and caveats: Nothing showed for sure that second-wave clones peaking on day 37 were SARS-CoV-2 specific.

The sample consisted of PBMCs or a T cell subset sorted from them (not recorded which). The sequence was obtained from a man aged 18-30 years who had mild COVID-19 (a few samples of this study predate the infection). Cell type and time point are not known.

The CDR3: CSASATDTDTQYF. The CDR3 DNA follows: TGCAGTGCTAGCGCCACCGACACAGATACGCAGTATTTT. The rearrangement joins TRBV20-1 to TRBJ2-3; D remains unclear. CDR3 length equals 13 residues. Looked up from germline, CDR1 is DFQATT and CDR2 is SNEGSKA (reference sequence). The germline V and J ends were trimmed by 3 bases and 2 bases, with 9 bases remaining between them.